This TCR beta chain was observed in a study of regulatory T cells in long-lasting Graves disease. Findings and caveats of the study: Newly diagnosed patients had higher TCR diversity than persistent Graves' patients did.

A few counts support this clonotype. The antigen is not known. With iRepertoire HTBI primers and Arm-PCR of CDR3 regions, TCR beta libraries were built. MiXCR, run by TCRdb on the multiplex PCR reads, gives a single entry per CDR3 protein. This sample has roughly 500,000 distinct CDR3 sequences; 22% occur once, and the top ten carry about an eighth. The CDR3 consists of 16 residues. Germline lookup yields CDR1 GTSNPN and CDR2 SVGIG (reference sequence). Trimming stripped 6 bases from V and 1 base from J, with 16 bases between. Time point indicated: persistent/refractory GD, antithyroid drugs over 5 years with positive TRAb. Scientists built the TCR library using RNA that was extracted from PBMCs.

The sample was peripheral blood mononuclear cells (PBMCs), taken when the disease was refractory, from a patient treated with antithyroid drugs. This TCR came from a female donor with Graves disease. The chain recombines TRBV30 with TRBJ1-6; the D gene is possibly TRBD1 (5 bases). The CDR3 region has the DNA TGTGCCTGCCTTAGAGGTGGGGGATCCTATAATTCACCCCTCCACTTT. It translates to CACLRGGGSYNSPLHF.